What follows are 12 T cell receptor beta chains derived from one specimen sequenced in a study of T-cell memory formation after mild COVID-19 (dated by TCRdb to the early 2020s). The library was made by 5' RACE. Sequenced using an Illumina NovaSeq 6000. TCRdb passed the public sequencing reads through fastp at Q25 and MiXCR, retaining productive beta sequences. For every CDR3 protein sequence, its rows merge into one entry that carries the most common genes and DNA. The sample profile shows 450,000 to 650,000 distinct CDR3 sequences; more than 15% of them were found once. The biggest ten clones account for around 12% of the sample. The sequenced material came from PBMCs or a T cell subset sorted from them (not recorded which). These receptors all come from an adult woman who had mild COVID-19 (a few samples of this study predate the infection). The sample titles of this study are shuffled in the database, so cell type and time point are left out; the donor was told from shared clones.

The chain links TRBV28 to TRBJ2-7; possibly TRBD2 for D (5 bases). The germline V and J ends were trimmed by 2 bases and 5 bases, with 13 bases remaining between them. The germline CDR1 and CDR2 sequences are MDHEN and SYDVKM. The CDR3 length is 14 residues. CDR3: CASSLAGKKNEQYF. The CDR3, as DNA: TGTGCCAGCAGTTTAGCGGGTAAGAAGAACGAGCAGTACTTC.

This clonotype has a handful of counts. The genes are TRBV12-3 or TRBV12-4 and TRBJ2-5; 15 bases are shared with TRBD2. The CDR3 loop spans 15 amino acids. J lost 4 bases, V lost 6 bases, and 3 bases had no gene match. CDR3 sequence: CASSRTSGGGETQYF. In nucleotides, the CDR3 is TGTGCCAGCAGCCGGACTAGCGGGGGGGGAGAGACCCAGTACTTC.

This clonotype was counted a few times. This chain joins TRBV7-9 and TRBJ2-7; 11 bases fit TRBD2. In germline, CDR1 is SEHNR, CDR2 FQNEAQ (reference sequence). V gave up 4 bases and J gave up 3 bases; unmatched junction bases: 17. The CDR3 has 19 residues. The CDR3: CASSSTRFVMTSGIYEQYF. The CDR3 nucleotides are TGTGCCAGCAGCTCCACCCGGTTTGTTATGACTAGCGGGATCTACGAGCAGTACTTC.

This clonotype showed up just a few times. The CDR3 bases are TGCAGCGTTGAAGTTACGACTAGCGGGAGGGCCGTCCCGTTCTTC. Its protein product is CSVEVTTSGRAVPFF. This chain joins TRBV29-1 and TRBJ2-1; 14 bases align to TRBD2. Germline loops: CDR1 SQVTM, CDR2 ANQGSEA. Germline trimming cut 1 base from V and 15 bases from J; bases unmatched to any gene: 11. The CDR3 extends over 15 amino acids.

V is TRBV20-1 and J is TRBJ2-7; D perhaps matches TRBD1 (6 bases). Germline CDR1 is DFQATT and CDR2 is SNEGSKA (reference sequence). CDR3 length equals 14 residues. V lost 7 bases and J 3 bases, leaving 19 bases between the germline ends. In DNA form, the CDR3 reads TGCAGTGTCATCGCTCCACAGGGTAGCTACGAGCAGTACTTC. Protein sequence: CSVIAPQGSYEQYF.

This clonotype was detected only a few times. DNA for the CDR3: TGTGCCAGCAGTTTAGGGGCGGGGGGAAACGAGCAGTACTTC. This encodes CASSLGAGGNEQYF. This chain joins TRBV27 and TRBJ2-7, with TRBD2 matching 8 bases. CDR3 size: 14 residues. V trimming: 2 bases; J trimming: 5 bases; junction bases outside the gene matches: 5. From germline, CDR1 is MNHEY and CDR2 SMNVEV (reference sequence).

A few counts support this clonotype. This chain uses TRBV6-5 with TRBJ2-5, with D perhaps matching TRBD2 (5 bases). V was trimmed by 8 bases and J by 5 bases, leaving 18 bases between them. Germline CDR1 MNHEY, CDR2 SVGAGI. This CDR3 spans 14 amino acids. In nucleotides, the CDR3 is TGTGCCAGCCGACGGGAATCTGGTGGGGAGACCCAGTACTTC. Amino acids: CASRRESGGETQYF.

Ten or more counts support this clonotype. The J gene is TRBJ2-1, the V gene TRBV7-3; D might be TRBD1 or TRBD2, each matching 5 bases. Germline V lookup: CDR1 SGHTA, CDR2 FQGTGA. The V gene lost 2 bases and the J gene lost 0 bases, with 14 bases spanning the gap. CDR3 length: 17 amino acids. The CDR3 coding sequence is TGTGCCAGCAGCTTATTCGGTCCAGGGAGCTCCTACAATGAGCAGTTCTTC. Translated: CASSLFGPGSSYNEQFF. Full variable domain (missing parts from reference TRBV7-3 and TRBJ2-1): GAGVSQTPSNKVTEKGKYVELRCDPISGHTALYWYRQSLGQGPEFLIYFQGTGAADDSGLPNDRFFAVRPEGSVSTLKIQRTERGDSAVYLCASSLFGPGSSYNEQFFGPGTRLTVL.

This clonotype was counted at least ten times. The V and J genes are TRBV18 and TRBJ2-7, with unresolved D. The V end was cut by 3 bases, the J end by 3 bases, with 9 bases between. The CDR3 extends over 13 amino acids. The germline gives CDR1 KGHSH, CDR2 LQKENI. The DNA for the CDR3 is TGTGCCAGCTCACCTTCCAGTGGCTACGAGCAGTACTTC. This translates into CASSPSSGYEQYF. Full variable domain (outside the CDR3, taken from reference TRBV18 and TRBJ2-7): NAGVMQNPRHLVRRRGQEARLRCSPMKGHSHVYWYRQLPEEGLKFMVYLQKENIIDESGMPKERFSAEFPKEGPSILRIQQVVRGDSAAYFCASSPSSGYEQYFGPGTRLTVT.

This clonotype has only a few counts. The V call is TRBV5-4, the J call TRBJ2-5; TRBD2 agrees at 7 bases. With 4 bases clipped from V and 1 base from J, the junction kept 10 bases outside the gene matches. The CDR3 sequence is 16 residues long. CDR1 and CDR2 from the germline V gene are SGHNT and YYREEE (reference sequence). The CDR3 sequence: CASSEGTGTIQETQYF. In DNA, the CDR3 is TGTGCCAGCAGCGAGGGGACCGGGACTATCCAAGAGACCCAGTACTTC.

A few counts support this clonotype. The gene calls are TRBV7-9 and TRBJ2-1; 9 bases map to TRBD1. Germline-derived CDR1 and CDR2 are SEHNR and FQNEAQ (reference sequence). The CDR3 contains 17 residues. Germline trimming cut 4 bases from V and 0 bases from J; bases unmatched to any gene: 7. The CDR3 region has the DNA TGTGCCAGCAGCTCAACACAGGGGGCAGGCTCCTACAATGAGCAGTTCTTC. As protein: CASSSTQGAGSYNEQFF. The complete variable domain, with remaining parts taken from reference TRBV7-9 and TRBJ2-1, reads DTGVSQNPRHKITKRGQNVTFRCDPISEHNRLYWYRQTLGQGPEFLTYFQNEAQLEKSRLLSDRFSAERPKGSFSTLEIQRTEQGDSAMYLCASSSTQGAGSYNEQFFGPGTRLTVL.

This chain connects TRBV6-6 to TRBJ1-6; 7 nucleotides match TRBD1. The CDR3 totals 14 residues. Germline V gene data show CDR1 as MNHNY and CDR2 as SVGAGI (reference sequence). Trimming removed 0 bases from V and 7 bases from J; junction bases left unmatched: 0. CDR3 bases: TGTGCCAGCAGTTACTCGGACAGGAATTCACCCCTCCACTTT. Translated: CASSYSDRNSPLHF.